This TCR beta chain originates from a study of blood T cell repertoires in COVID-19. Study overall: Some COVID-19 samples were acute and others convalescent; all came from the United States, Italy and Spain.

Participant age was roughly 18 to 100 years, and participants resided in roughly 25 US areas. The V gene's germline CDR1 is SGHTA and CDR2 FQGNSA. The CDR3 runs 12 residues. Trimming stripped 4 bases from V and 7 bases from J, with 11 bases between. Authors' processing steps: Amplification of reference gene primers provided the estimated nucleated cell counts. Libraries were prepared by immunoSEQ multiplex PCR; TCRdb keeps only in-frame clonotypes and omits some of them. Clonal size and the V and J genes are those of that table, whereas D and trimming came from the DNA. The data contain 300,000 to 500,000 clones, approximately 87% of them singletons.

The TCR comes from a woman in her 30s with acute COVID-19. Sequencing used PBMCs or T cells enriched from blood (not recorded which). The chain joins TRBV7-2 to TRBJ2-7; maybe TRBD2 (5 bases). The CDR3: CASSSRGFEQYF. In DNA form, the CDR3 reads TGTGCCAGCAGCTCCAGAGGGTTTGAGCAGTACTTC.